The text below deals with one TCR beta chain. The source of the sample is a study of blood T cell repertoires in COVID-19. Study context: T cells, B-cell-depleted T cells, or PBMCs supplied cDNA or gDNA.

The V end lost 4 bases, the J end lost 7 bases, and 21 bases lay between the germline ends. The CDR3 is made up of 16 amino acids. Germline V gene sequence: CDR1 SGHRS, CDR2 YFSETQ. Some clones are missing from TCRdb's copy, which holds only in-frame ones; the method was immunoSEQ multiplex PCR. Among 30,000 to 50,000 clones listed, about 94% were seen once. The source of this sequence is a human donor with active COVID-19. The donor label of this sample is uncertain. Sequenced: peripheral blood. The chain links TRBV5-1 to TRBJ1-5, with a possible D match to TRBD1 (6 bases). The DNA of the CDR3 is TGCGCCAGCAGCCCCACCTACTCGACAGGCGGGCAGCCCCAGCATTTT. This codes for CASSPTYSTGGQPQHF.